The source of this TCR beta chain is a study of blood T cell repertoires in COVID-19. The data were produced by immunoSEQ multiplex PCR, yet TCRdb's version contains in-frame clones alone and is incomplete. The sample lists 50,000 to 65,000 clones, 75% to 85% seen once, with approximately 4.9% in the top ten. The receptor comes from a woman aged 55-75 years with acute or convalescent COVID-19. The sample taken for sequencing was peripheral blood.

The CDR3 reads CASTRGKQRGNQPQHF. The CDR3 DNA follows: TGTGCCAGTACCCGGGGGAAACAGCGGGGCAATCAGCCCCAGCATTTT. The chain combines TRBV19 with TRBJ1-5, with a tentative D call TRBD1 (5 bases). Germline V gene lookup returns CDR1 LNHDA and CDR2 SQIVND (reference sequence). CDR3 length: 16 residues. The V end lost 7 bases, the J end lost 2 bases, and 18 bases lay between the germline ends.